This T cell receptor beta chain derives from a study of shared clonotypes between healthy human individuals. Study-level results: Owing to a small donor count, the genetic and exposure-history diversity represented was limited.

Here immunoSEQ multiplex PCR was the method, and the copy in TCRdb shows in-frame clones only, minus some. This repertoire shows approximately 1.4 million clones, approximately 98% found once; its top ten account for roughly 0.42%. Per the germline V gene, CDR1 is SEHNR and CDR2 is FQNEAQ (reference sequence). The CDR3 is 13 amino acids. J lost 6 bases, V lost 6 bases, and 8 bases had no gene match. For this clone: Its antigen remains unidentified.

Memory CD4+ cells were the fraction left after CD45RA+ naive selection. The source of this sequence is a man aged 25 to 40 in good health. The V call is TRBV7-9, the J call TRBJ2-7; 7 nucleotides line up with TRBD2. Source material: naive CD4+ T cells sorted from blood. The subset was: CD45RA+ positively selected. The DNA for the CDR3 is TGTGCCAGCAGTTCGCACTTAGCGGGCGAGCAGTACTTC. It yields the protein CASSSHLAGEQYF.